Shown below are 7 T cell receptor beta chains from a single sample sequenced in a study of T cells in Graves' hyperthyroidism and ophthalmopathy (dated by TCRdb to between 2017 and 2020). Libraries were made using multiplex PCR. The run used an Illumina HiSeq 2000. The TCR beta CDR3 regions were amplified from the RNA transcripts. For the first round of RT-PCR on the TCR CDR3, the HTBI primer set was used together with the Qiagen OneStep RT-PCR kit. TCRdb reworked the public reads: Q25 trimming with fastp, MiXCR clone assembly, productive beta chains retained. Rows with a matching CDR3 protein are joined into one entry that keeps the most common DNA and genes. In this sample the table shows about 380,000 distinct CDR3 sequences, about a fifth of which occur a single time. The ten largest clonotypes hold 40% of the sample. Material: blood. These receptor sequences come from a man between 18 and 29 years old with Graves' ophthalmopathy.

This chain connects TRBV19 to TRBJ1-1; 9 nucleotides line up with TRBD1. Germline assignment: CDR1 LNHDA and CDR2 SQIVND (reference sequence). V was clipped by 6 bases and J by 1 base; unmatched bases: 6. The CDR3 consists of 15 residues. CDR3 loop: CASRTTGGTNTEAFF. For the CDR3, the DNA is TGTGCCAGTAGGACGACAGGGGGGACGAACACTGAAGCTTTCTTT.

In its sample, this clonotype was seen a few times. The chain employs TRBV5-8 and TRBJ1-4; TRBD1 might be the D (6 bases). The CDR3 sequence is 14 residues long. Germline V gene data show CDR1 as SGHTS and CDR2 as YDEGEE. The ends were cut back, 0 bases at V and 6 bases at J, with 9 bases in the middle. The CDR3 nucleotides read TGTGCCAGCAGCTTGGGGGGGCCAGATGAAAAACTGTTTTTT. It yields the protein CASSLGGPDEKLFF.

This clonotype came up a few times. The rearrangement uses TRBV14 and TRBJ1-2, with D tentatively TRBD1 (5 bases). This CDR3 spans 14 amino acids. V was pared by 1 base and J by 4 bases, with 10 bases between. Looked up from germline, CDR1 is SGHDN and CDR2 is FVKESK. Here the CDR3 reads CASSQVGAPYGYTF. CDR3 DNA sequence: TGTGCCAGCAGCCAAGTAGGGGCGCCCTATGGCTACACCTTC.

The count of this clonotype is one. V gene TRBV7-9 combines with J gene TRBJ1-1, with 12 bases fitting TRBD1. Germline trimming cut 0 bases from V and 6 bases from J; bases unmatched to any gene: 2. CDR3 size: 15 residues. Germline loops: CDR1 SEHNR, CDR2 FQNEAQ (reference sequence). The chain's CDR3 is CASSLAGTGGSEAFF. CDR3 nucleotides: TGTGCCAGCAGCTTAGCGGGGACAGGGGGCTCTGAAGCTTTCTTT. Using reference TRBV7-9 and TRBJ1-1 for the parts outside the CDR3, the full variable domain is DTGVSQNPRHKITKRGQNVTFRCDPISEHNRLYWYRQTLGQGPEFLTYFQNEAQLEKSRLLSDRFSAERPKGSFSTLEIQRTEQGDSAMYLCASSLAGTGGSEAFFGQGTRLTVV.

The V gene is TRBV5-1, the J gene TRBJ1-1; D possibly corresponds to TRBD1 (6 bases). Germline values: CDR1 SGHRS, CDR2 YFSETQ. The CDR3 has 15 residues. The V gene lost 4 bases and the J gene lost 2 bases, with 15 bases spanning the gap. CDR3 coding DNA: TGCGCCAGCAGCCGCATGGGGGCGAGCAACACTGAAGCTTTCTTT. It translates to CASSRMGASNTEAFF.

The CDR3 here is CASSARGGQPQHF. CDR3 DNA: TGTGCCAGCAGCGCCAGGGGAGGTCAGCCCCAGCATTTT. The chain couples TRBV2 to TRBJ1-5, with a possible D match to TRBD1 (6 bases). The CDR3 extends over 13 amino acids. V shed 6 bases and J shed 6 bases, with 12 bases lying between them. Germline V gene data show CDR1 as SNHLY and CDR2 as FYNNEI.

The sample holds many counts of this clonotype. The CDR3 DNA follows: TGTGCCAGCAGCGGGGGGGAGGGTTGGACTGAAGCTTTCTTT. Its translation: CASSGGEGWTEAFF. The chain joins TRBV9 to TRBJ1-1, with D perhaps TRBD1 (5 bases). Germline V gene sequence: CDR1 SGDLS, CDR2 YYNGEE. The CDR3 is 14 residues long. The V end lost 3 bases, the J end lost 5 bases, and 14 bases lay between the germline ends.